This T cell receptor beta chain is from a study of blood T cell repertoires in COVID-19. For the study at large: Acute and convalescent COVID-19 samples came from the United States, Italy and Spain. The analysed material was cDNA or gDNA that came from T cells, B-cell-depleted T cells, or PBMCs.

V was pared by 6 bases and J by 7 bases, with 6 bases of the junction left unmatched. From germline, CDR1 is MNHEY and CDR2 SVGEGT. This CDR3 is built from 14 residues. Participant ages covered roughly 18 to 89 years across about 25 US areas. Assay used: immunoSEQ multiplex PCR; TCRdb lists only in-frame clones, some missing. Among hundreds of thousands of clones listed, 90% were seen once. The rearrangement uses TRBV6-2 or TRBV6-3 and TRBJ1-5; TRBD1 matches at 10 bases. The sample consisted of PBMCs or T cells enriched from blood (not recorded which). This TCR was recovered from a woman aged 18-29 years with acute COVID-19. The CDR3 loop is CASSLTGGGQPQHF. The CDR3 bases are TGTGCCAGCAGCCTGACAGGGGGCGGCCAGCCCCAGCATTTT.